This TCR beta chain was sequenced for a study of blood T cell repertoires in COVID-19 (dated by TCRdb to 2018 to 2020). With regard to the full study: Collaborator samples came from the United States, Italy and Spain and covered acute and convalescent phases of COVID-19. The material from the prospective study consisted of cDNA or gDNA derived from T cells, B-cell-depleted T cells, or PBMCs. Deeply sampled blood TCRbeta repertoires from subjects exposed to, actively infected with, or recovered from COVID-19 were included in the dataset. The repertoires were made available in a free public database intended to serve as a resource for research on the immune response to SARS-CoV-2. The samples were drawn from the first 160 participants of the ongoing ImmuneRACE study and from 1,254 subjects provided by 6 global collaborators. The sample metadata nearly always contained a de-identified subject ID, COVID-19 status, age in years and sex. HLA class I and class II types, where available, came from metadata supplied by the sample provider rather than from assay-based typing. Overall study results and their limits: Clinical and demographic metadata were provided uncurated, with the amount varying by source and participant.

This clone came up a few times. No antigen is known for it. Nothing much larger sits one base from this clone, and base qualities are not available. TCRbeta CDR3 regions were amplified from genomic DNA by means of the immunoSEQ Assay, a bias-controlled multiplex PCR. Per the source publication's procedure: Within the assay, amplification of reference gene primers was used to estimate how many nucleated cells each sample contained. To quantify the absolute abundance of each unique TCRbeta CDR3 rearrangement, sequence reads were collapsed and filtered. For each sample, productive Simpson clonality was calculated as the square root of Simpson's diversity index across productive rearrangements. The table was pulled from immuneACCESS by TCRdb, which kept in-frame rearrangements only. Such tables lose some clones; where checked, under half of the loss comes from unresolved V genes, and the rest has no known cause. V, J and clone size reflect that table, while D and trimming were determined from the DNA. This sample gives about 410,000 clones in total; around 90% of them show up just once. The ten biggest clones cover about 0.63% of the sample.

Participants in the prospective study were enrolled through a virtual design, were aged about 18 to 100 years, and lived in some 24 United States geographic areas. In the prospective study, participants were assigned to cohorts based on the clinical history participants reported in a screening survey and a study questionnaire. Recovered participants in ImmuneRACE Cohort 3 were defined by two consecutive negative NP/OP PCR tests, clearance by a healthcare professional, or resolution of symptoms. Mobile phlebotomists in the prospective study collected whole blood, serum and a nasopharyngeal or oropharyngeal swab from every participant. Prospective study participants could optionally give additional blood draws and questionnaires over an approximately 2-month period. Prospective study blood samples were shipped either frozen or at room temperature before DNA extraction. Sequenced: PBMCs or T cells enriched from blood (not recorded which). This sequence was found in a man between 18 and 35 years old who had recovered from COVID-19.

The DNA sequence is as follows: TGTGCCAGCAGCTTGGGGGGGGGTCAAAATCAGCCCCAGCATTTT. It specifies CASSLGGGQNQPQHF. The rearranged chain carries TRBV5-4 and TRBJ1-5; perhaps TRBD1 is the D gene, with 5 bases matching. From its cysteine to its phenylalanine, the CDR3 spans 15 amino acids. Left in the record is the CDR3 DNA by itself, 45 bases read in frame from the first base. V sheds 0 bases and J sheds 4 bases, leaving 11 bases between their ends. CDR1 SGHNT and CDR2 YYREEE are derived from the germline V gene (reference sequence).